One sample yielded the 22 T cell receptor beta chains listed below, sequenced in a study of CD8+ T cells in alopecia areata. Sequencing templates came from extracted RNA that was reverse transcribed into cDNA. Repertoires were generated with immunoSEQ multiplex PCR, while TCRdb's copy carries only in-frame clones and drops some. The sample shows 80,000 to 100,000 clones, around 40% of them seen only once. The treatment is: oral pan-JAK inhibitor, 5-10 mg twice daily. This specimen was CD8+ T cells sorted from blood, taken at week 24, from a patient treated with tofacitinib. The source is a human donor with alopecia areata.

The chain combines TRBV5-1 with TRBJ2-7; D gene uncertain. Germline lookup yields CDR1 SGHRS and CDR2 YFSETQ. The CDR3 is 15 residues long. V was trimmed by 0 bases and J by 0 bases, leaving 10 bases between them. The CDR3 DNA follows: TGCGCCAGCAGCTTGGATGGATTCTCCTCCTACGAGCAGTACTTC. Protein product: CASSLDGFSSYEQYF.

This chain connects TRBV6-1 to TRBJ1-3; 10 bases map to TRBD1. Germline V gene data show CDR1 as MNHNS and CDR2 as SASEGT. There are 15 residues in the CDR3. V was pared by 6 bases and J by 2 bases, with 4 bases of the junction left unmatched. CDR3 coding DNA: TGTGCCAGCAGGTTCGGGACAGGGGCTGGAAACACCATATATTTT. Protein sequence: CASRFGTGAGNTIYF.

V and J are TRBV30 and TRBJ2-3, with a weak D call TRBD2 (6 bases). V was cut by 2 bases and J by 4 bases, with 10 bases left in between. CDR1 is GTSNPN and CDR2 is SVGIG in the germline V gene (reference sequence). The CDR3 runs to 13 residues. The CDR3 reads CAWSRDSADTQYF. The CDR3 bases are TGTGCCTGGAGTAGGGACTCGGCAGATACGCAGTATTTT. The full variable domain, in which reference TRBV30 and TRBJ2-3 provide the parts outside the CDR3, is SQTIHQWPATLVQPVGSPLSLECTVEGTSNPNLYWYRQAAGRGLQLLFYSVGIGQISSEVPQNLSASRPQDRQFILSSKKLLLSDSGFYLCAWSRDSADTQYFGPGTRLTVL.

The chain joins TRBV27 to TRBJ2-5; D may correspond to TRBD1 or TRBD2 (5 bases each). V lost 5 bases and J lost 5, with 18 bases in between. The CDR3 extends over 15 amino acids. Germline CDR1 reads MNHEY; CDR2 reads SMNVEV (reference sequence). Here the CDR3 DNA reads TGTGCCAGCAGTGAAACGGGAAGGTGGGGGGAGACCCAGTACTTC. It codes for CASSETGRWGETQYF.

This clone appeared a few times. The CDR3 nucleotides are TGTGCCTGGAGTATTGGACAGCGGGAGGACCGGAGGTTCACAGATACGCAGTATTTT. This encodes CAWSIGQREDRRFTDTQYF. The chain links TRBV30 to TRBJ2-3; 9 bases are a match to TRBD2. Germline CDR1 is GTSNPN and CDR2 is SVGIG (reference sequence). The V and J ends lost 2 bases and 2 bases, in that order; junction bases with no gene match: 17. CDR3 length: 19 residues.

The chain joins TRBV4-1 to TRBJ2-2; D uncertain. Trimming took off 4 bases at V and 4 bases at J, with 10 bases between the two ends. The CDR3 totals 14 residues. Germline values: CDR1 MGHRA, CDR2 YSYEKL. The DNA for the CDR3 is TGCGCCAGCAGCCGAACAGACTCCACCGGGGAGCTGTTTTTT. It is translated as CASSRTDSTGELFF.

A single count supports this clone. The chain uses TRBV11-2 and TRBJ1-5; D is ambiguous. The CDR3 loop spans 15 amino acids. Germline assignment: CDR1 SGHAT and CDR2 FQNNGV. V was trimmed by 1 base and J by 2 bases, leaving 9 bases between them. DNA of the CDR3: TGTGCCAGCAGCTTAGGGCCAGTAGGCAATCAGCCCCAGCATTTT. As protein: CASSLGPVGNQPQHF.

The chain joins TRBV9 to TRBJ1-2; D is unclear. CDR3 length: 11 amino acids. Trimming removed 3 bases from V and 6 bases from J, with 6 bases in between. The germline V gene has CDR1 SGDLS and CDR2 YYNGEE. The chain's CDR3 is CASSAGDGYTF. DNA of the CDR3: TGTGCCAGCAGCGCGGGAGATGGCTACACCTTC. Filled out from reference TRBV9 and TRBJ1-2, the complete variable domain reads DSGVTQTPKHLITATGQRVTLRCSPRSGDLSVYWYQQSLDQGLQFLIQYYNGEERAKGNILERFSAQQFPDLHSELNLSSLELGDSALYFCASSAGDGYTFGSGTRLTVV.

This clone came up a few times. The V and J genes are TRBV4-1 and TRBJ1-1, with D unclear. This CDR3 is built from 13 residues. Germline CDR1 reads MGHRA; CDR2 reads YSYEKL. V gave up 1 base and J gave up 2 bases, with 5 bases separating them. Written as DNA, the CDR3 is TGCGCCAGCAGCCAAGGACCCAACACTGAAGCTTTCTTT. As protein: CASSQGPNTEAFF.

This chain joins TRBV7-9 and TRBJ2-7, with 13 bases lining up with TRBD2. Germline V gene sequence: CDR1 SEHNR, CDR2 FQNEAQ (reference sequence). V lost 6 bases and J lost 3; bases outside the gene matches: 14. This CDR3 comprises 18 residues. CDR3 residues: CASRSSGPGLAGNYEQYF. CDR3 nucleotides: TGTGCCAGCAGGTCATCGGGACCGGGACTAGCGGGAAACTACGAGCAGTACTTC.

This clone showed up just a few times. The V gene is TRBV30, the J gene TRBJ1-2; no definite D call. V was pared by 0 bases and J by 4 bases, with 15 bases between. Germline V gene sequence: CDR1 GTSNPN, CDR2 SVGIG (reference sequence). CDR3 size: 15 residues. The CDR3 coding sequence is TGTGCCTGGAGTGTATACGCCGGTGATGCCTATGGCTACACCTTC. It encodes CAWSVYAGDAYGYTF. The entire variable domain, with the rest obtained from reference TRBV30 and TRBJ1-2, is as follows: SQTIHQWPATLVQPVGSPLSLECTVEGTSNPNLYWYRQAAGRGLQLLFYSVGIGQISSEVPQNLSASRPQDRQFILSSKKLLLSDSGFYLCAWSVYAGDAYGYTFGSGTRLTVV.

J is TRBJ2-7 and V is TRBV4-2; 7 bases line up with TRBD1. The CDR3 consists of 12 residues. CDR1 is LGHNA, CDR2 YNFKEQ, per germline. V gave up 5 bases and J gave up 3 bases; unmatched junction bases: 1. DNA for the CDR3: TGTGCCAGCAGCGACAGGGACTACGAGCAGTACTTC. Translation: CASSDRDYEQYF.

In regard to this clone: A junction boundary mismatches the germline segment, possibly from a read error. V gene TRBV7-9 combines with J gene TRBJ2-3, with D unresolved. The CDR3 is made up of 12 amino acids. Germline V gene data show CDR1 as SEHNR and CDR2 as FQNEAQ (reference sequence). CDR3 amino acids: CASSVAWDTQYF. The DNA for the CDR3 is TGTGCCAGCAGCGTAGCTTGGGATACGCAGTATTTT.

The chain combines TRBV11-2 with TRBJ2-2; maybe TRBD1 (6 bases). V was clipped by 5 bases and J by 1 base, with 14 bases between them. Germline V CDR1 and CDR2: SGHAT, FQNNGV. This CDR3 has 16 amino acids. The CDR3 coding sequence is TGTGCCAGCAGCAGCAGGTCAGGGGAGAACACCGGGGAGCTGTTTTTT. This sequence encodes CASSSRSGENTGELFF.

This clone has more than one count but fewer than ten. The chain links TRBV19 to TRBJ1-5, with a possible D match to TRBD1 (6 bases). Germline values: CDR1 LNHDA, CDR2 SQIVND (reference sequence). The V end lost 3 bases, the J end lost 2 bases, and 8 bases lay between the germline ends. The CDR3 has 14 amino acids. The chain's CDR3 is CASSISGGNQPQHF. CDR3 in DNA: TGTGCCAGTAGTATTTCAGGGGGCAATCAGCCCCAGCATTTT.

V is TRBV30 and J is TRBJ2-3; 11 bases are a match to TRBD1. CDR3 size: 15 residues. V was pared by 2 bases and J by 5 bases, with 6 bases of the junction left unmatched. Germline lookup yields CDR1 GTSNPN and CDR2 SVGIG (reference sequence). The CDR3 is CAWSRTGGRKDTQYF. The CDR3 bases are TGTGCCTGGAGTCGGACAGGGGGCCGGAAAGATACGCAGTATTTT.

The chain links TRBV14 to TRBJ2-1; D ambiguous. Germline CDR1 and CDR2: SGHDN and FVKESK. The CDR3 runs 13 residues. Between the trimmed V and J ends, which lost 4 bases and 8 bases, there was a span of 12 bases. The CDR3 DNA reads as TGTGCCAGCAGCCCGATTCCAGGCGATGAGCAGTTCTTC. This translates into CASSPIPGDEQFF.

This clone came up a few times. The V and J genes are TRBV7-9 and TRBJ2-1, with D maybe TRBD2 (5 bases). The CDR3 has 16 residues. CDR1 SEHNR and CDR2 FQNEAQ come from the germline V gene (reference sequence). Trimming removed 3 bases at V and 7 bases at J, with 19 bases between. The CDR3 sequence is CASSFFSRVKRNEQFF. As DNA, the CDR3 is TGTGCCAGCAGCTTTTTTAGCCGGGTAAAGCGGAATGAGCAGTTCTTC.

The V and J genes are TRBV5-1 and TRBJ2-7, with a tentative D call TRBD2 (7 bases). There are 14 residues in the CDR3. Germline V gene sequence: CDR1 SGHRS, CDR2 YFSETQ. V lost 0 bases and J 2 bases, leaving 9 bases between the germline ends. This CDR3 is CASSLDGGPYEQYF. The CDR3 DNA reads TGCGCCAGCAGCTTGGACGGGGGGCCCTACGAGCAGTACTTC.

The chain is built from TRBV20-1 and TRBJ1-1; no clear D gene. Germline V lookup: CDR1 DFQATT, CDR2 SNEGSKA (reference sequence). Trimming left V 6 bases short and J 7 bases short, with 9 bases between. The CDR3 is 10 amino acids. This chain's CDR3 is CSAGGREAFF. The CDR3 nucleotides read TGCAGTGCCGGAGGTCGTGAAGCTTTCTTT.

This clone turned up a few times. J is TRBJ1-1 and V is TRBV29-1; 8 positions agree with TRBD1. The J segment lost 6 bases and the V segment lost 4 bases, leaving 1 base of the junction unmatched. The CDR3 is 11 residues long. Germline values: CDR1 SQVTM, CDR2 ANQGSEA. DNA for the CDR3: TGCAGCGTTGGACAGGGGCCTGAAGCTTTCTTT. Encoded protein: CSVGQGPEAFF.

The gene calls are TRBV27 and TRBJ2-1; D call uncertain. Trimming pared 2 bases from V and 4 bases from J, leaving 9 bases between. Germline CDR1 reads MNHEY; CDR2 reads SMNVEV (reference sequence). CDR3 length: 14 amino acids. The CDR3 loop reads CASSLSFRYNEQFF. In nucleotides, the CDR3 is TGTGCCAGCAGTTTAAGCTTCAGATACAATGAGCAGTTCTTC.